A selection of T cell receptor beta chains follows, all from one sample in a study of OX40 agonist ivuxolimab in advanced cancers. Method: immunoSEQ multiplex PCR; TCRdb's copy keeps in-frame clones and lacks some. The sample has about 70,000 clones; roughly 80% are singletons. Sample: CD4+ or CD8+ T cells sorted from blood, taken in a trial of the OX40 agonist ivuxolimab. The receptor set was obtained from an adult with an advanced solid tumor such as melanoma, head and neck, liver or kidney cancer. The CDR3 runs from the conserved cysteine through the conserved F or W. Each record gives: J gene, V gene, clone size, D gene, CDR3 DNA, CDR3 protein. A D gene is named only where the DNA matches it firmly. A row's size may be missing; if present it is once, few, many or a size class.

TRBJ2-3	TRBV5-6	NA	TRBD1	TGTGCCAGCAGCTTGTCGGGCAGGGGGCGAACAGATACGCAGTATTTT	CASSLSGRGRTDTQYF
TRBJ2-1	TRBV11-2	NA	NA	TGTGCCAGCAGCTTCCTAAAACCCGAGCAGTTCTTC	CASSFLKPEQFF
TRBJ2-3	TRBV19	NA	NA	TGTGCCAGTACCCCGACAGGTGGGGATACAGATACGCAGTATTTT	CASTPTGGDTDTQYF
TRBJ2-5	TRBV9	NA	TRBD2	TGTGCCAGCAGCCCCCGAGCTAGCGGTGAGACCCAGTACTTC	CASSPRASGETQYF
TRBJ2-7	TRBV5-4	NA	NA	TGTGCCAGCAGCACAACCCTCGGGACGGCCCCCTACGAGCAGTACTTC	CASSTTLGTAPYEQYF
TRBJ2-4	TRBV6-6	NA	NA	TGTGCCAGCAGTTCTGTCGGGACCCAAGCCAAAAACATTCAGTACTTC	CASSSVGTQAKNIQYF
TRBJ1-4	TRBV6-1	NA	TRBD1	TGTGCCAGCGAAGGCTTACAGGGGCCCTTCAGACTGTTTTTT	CASEGLQGPFRLFF
TRBJ2-7	TRBV2	NA	NA	TGTGCCAGCAGTGAATCCTTCGTTCGCCAAGCCTACGAGCAGTACTTC	CASSESFVRQAYEQYF
TRBJ2-7	TRBV15	once	TRBD1	TGTGCCACCAGCGCCGGACAGGGGATAAGCGAGCAGTACTTC	CATSAGQGISEQYF
TRBJ2-7	TRBV14	NA	NA	TGTGCCAGCACCTTCAGTACGGGGGAGCAGTACTTC	CASTFSTGEQYF
TRBJ2-1	TRBV2	NA	TRBD1	TGTGCCAGCAGTGAAGAGGGACAGGGGTTTGTCGGTGAGCAGTTCTTC	CASSEEGQGFVGEQFF
TRBJ1-1	TRBV11-2	NA	NA	TGTGCCAGCAGCCTACTTGACAGGCGGAATACTAACACTGAAGCTTTCTTT	CASSLLDRRNTNTEAFF
TRBJ2-5	TRBV4-1	NA	NA	TGCGCCAGCAGCCAAGATCCCAGGACCCAGTACTTC	CASSQDPRTQYF
TRBJ2-7	TRBV6-1	NA	NA	TGTGCCAGCTCGAAGGAGCGGGCCTACGAGCAGTACTTC	CASSKERAYEQYF
TRBJ1-2	TRBV7-9	NA	NA	TGTGCCAGCAGCTCCGGGACCCAAAACTATGGCTACACCTTC	CASSSGTQNYGYTF